Listed below are T cell receptor beta chains from one sample, sequenced in a study of cytomegalovirus exposure and HLA in healthy donors. This table comes from immunoSEQ multiplex PCR, and its TCRdb copy is limited to in-frame clones, with some not included. Its table records 130,000 or so clones. The specimen was PBMCs. Source of these receptors: a woman younger than 35 in good health and CMV-seronegative. Each CDR3 is given with its conserved first and last residue. The order of the fields is J gene, D gene, CDR3 length, V gene, CDR3 protein, CDR3 DNA. A D gene is named only where the DNA matches it firmly.

j_gene: TRBJ2-7; d_gene: TRBD2; len: 14; v_gene: TRBV5-1; CDR3aa: CASSLGAGGYEQYF; CDR3nt: TGCGCCAGCAGCTTGGGGGCGGGGGGCTACGAGCAGTACTTC
j_gene: TRBJ2-1; d_gene: -; len: 12; v_gene: TRBV29-1; CDR3aa: CSVASVDNEQFF; CDR3nt: TGCAGCGTTGCTAGCGTTGACAATGAGCAGTTCTTC
j_gene: TRBJ1-2; d_gene: TRBD1; len: 15; v_gene: TRBV5-6; CDR3aa: CASSPGTGFKYGYTF; CDR3nt: TGTGCCAGCAGCCCCGGGACAGGGTTTAAGTATGGCTACACCTTC
j_gene: TRBJ2-5; d_gene: -; len: 14; v_gene: TRBV27; CDR3aa: CASSPLTSPETQYF; CDR3nt: TGTGCCAGCAGTCCCTTAACTAGTCCCGAGACCCAGTACTTC
j_gene: TRBJ2-5; d_gene: -; len: 12; v_gene: TRBV5-4; CDR3aa: CASSLNRETQYF; CDR3nt: TGTGCCAGCAGCTTGAACAGGGAGACCCAGTACTTC
j_gene: TRBJ1-2; d_gene: TRBD1; len: 15; v_gene: TRBV6-1; CDR3aa: CASSESTGGNYGYTF; CDR3nt: TGTGCCAGCAGTGAATCGACAGGGGGAAACTATGGCTACACCTTC
j_gene: TRBJ1-3; d_gene: -; len: 15; v_gene: TRBV30; CDR3aa: CAWSIQISSGNTIYF; CDR3nt: TGTGCCTGGAGTATACAGATTAGCTCTGGAAACACCATATATTTT
j_gene: TRBJ1-1; d_gene: TRBD1; len: 14; v_gene: TRBV19; CDR3aa: CASIWTGADTEAFF; CDR3nt: TGTGCCAGTATCTGGACAGGGGCGGACACTGAAGCTTTCTTT
j_gene: TRBJ2-3; d_gene: -; len: 15; v_gene: TRBV18; CDR3aa: CASSEGGPSTDTQYF; CDR3nt: TGTGCCAGCTCGGAGGGGGGGCCTAGCACAGATACGCAGTATTTT
j_gene: TRBJ2-5; d_gene: TRBD2; len: 15; v_gene: TRBV7-9; CDR3aa: CASSVLAGGYETQYF; CDR3nt: TGTGCCAGCAGCGTACTAGCGGGAGGATATGAGACCCAGTACTTC
j_gene: TRBJ2-1; d_gene: -; len: 14; v_gene: TRBV6-6; CDR3aa: CASSYAGAYNEQFF; CDR3nt: TGTGCCAGCAGTTACGCGGGCGCTTACAATGAGCAGTTCTTC
j_gene: TRBJ2-5; d_gene: TRBD1; len: 16; v_gene: TRBV5-1; CDR3aa: CASSLDGQAYQETQYF; CDR3nt: TGCGCCAGCAGCTTGGACGGACAGGCCTATCAAGAGACCCAGTACTTC
j_gene: TRBJ1-5; d_gene: -; len: 14; v_gene: TRBV6-1; CDR3aa: CASGPGHQNQPQHF; CDR3nt: TGTGCCAGCGGCCCCGGACACCAGAACCAGCCCCAGCATTTT
j_gene: TRBJ2-7; d_gene: TRBD1; len: 12; v_gene: TRBV7-9; CDR3aa: CASRNHRGEQYF; CDR3nt: TGTGCCAGCAGAAACCACAGGGGCGAGCAGTACTTC
j_gene: TRBJ2-4; d_gene: -; len: 12; v_gene: TRBV19; CDR3aa: CASSSVENIQYF; CDR3nt: TGTGCCAGTAGTTCCGTCGAAAACATTCAGTACTTC
j_gene: TRBJ2-3; d_gene: -; len: 16; v_gene: TRBV5-1; CDR3aa: CASSLEARVKTDTQYF; CDR3nt: TGCGCCAGCAGCTTGGAGGCCAGGGTGAAAACAGATACGCAGTATTTT
j_gene: TRBJ2-1; d_gene: TRBD2; len: 19; v_gene: TRBV4-3; CDR3aa: CASSQDLAGGRGDYNEQFF; CDR3nt: TGCGCCAGCAGCCAAGATCTGGCGGGGGGGAGAGGAGATTACAATGAGCAGTTCTTC
j_gene: TRBJ1-1; d_gene: TRBD1; len: 16; v_gene: TRBV11-2; CDR3aa: CASSPGGTGVYTEAFF; CDR3nt: TGTGCCAGCAGCCCCGGCGGGACAGGGGTTTACACTGAAGCTTTCTTT
j_gene: TRBJ1-1; d_gene: TRBD1; len: 13; v_gene: TRBV19; CDR3aa: CASSTTGDTEAFF; CDR3nt: TGTGCCAGTAGTACGACAGGGGACACTGAAGCTTTCTTT
j_gene: TRBJ2-7; d_gene: TRBD1; len: 15; v_gene: TRBV19; CDR3aa: CASMGVHSGGYEQYF; CDR3nt: TGTGCCAGTATGGGGGTTCATTCAGGGGGCTACGAGCAGTACTTC
j_gene: TRBJ2-1; d_gene: TRBD2; len: 16; v_gene: TRBV5-1; CDR3aa: CASSPRGLAEYNEQFF; CDR3nt: TGCGCCAGCAGCCCAAGAGGACTAGCGGAGTACAATGAGCAGTTCTTC
j_gene: TRBJ2-7; d_gene: TRBD2; len: 15; v_gene: TRBV6-5; CDR3aa: CASMGGLAGSYEQYF; CDR3nt: TGTGCCAGCATGGGCGGACTAGCGGGTTCCTACGAGCAGTACTTC
j_gene: TRBJ1-1; d_gene: -; len: 13; v_gene: TRBV9; CDR3aa: CASSLQGNTEAFF; CDR3nt: TGTGCCAGCAGCTTACAGGGGAACACTGAAGCTTTCTTT
j_gene: TRBJ1-4; d_gene: -; len: 14; v_gene: TRBV6-1; CDR3aa: CASSEVSDLVSLFF; CDR3nt: TGTGCCAGCAGTGAAGTTAGCGACCTAGTGTCACTGTTTTTT
j_gene: TRBJ1-2; d_gene: -; len: 12; v_gene: TRBV2; CDR3aa: CASTGEGYGYTF; CDR3nt: TGTGCCAGCACGGGGGAAGGGTATGGCTACACCTTC
j_gene: TRBJ2-6; d_gene: -; len: 16; v_gene: TRBV4-2; CDR3aa: CASSQRGPVMTNVLTF; CDR3nt: TGTGCCAGCAGCCAACGCGGTCCGGTGATGACCAACGTCCTGACTTTC
j_gene: TRBJ2-3; d_gene: -; len: 15; v_gene: TRBV5-1; CDR3aa: CASSPTGLDTDTQYF; CDR3nt: TGCGCCAGCAGCCCCACGGGACTTGACACAGATACGCAGTATTTT
j_gene: TRBJ2-7; d_gene: TRBD2; len: 17; v_gene: TRBV30; CDR3aa: CAWSSTTGTSGSREQYF; CDR3nt: TGTGCCTGGAGTTCTACTACCGGGACTAGCGGGAGTCGGGAGCAGTACTTC
j_gene: TRBJ1-3; d_gene: -; len: 15; v_gene: TRBV2; CDR3aa: CASSEAGDGGNTIYF; CDR3nt: TGTGCCAGCAGTGAAGCGGGCGACGGTGGAAACACCATATATTTT
j_gene: TRBJ2-3; d_gene: -; len: 15; v_gene: TRBV27; CDR3aa: CASSLWASGTDTQYF; CDR3nt: TGTGCCAGCAGTTTATGGGCTAGCGGCACAGATACGCAGTATTTT
j_gene: TRBJ1-2; d_gene: TRBD1; len: 15; v_gene: TRBV5-1; CDR3aa: CASSPGQGVRYGYTF; CDR3nt: TGCGCCAGCAGCCCAGGACAGGGGGTGAGGTATGGCTACACCTTC
j_gene: TRBJ1-2; d_gene: TRBD1; len: 16; v_gene: TRBV11-2; CDR3aa: CASSSSRDRGRYGYTF; CDR3nt: TGTGCCAGCAGCTCCTCCCGGGACAGGGGACGGTATGGCTACACCTTC
j_gene: TRBJ1-5; d_gene: -; len: 13; v_gene: TRBV28; CDR3aa: CASSFRANQPQHF; CDR3nt: TGTGCCAGCAGTTTCAGGGCCAATCAGCCCCAGCATTTT
j_gene: TRBJ1-1; d_gene: TRBD1; len: 14; v_gene: TRBV5-5; CDR3aa: CASSSGTDYTEAFF; CDR3nt: TGTGCCAGCAGCTCAGGGACAGACTACACTGAAGCTTTCTTT
j_gene: TRBJ2-1; d_gene: TRBD2; len: 16; v_gene: TRBV4-1; CDR3aa: CASSQSGLAGINEQFF; CDR3nt: TGCGCCAGCAGCCAATCAGGACTAGCGGGGATCAATGAGCAGTTCTTC
j_gene: TRBJ1-1; d_gene: -; len: 14; v_gene: TRBV6-5; CDR3aa: CASSSTTPGTEAFF; CDR3nt: TGTGCCAGCAGTTCTACTACCCCGGGCACTGAAGCTTTCTTT
j_gene: TRBJ2-4; d_gene: TRBD2; len: 18; v_gene: TRBV7-9; CDR3aa: CASSGTRGRSLAKNIQYF; CDR3nt: TGTGCCAGCAGCGGAACCCGCGGGAGGTCCTTAGCCAAAAACATTCAGTACTTC
j_gene: TRBJ2-3; d_gene: -; len: 13; v_gene: TRBV5-1; CDR3aa: CASSPGTADTQYF; CDR3nt: TGCGCCAGCAGCCCAGGTACTGCGGATACGCAGTATTTT
j_gene: TRBJ1-1; d_gene: -; len: 13; v_gene: TRBV11-3; CDR3aa: CASSSTGRGVAFF; CDR3nt: TGTGCCAGCAGCTCGACGGGCCGGGGGGTAGCTTTCTTT
j_gene: TRBJ2-3; d_gene: TRBD2; len: 20; v_gene: TRBV9; CDR3aa: CASSFRGLGRASGRKDTQYF; CDR3nt: TGTGCCAGCAGCTTTAGAGGATTGGGACGGGCTAGCGGGAGGAAGGATACGCAGTATTTT
j_gene: TRBJ2-1; d_gene: TRBD1; len: 13; v_gene: TRBV5-1; CDR3aa: CASEEGGNNEQFF; CDR3nt: TGCGCCAGCGAGGAAGGGGGCAACAATGAGCAGTTCTTC
j_gene: TRBJ1-1; d_gene: -; len: 13; v_gene: TRBV27; CDR3aa: CASSLIQGTEAFF; CDR3nt: TGTGCCAGCAGTTTAATCCAGGGCACTGAAGCTTTCTTT
j_gene: TRBJ1-5; d_gene: -; len: 13; v_gene: TRBV6-1; CDR3aa: CASTDSWDQPQHF; CDR3nt: TGTGCCAGCACCGACAGTTGGGATCAGCCCCAGCATTTT
j_gene: TRBJ1-2; d_gene: -; len: 12; v_gene: TRBV28; CDR3aa: CASSYAVYGYTF; CDR3nt: TGTGCCAGCAGTTACGCGGTTTATGGCTACACCTTC